Shown below are 22 T cell receptor beta chains from a single sample sequenced in a study of shared clonotypes between healthy human individuals. Libraries were prepared by immunoSEQ multiplex PCR; TCRdb keeps only in-frame clonotypes and omits some of them. Among some 1,100,000 clones listed, about four fifths were seen once. The sequenced sample was memory CD4+ T cells from PBMCs. Specified subset: CD45RA-negative fraction. These receptors originate from a man aged 18 to 29 in good health. Some clones in this sample may be carry-over from other donors' samples.

The chain links TRBV6-6 to TRBJ1-4; TRBD1 agrees at 7 bases. V dropped 4 bases and J dropped 8; count of bases not matched to a gene: 10. Germline CDR1 is MNHNY and CDR2 is SVGAGI (reference sequence). The CDR3 totals 15 residues. CDR3 loop: CASSWVTGSREKLFF. The CDR3 DNA reads TGTGCCAGCAGTTGGGTGACAGGGAGTAGGGAAAAACTGTTTTTT.

The chain employs TRBV28 and TRBJ2-2, with D unresolved. V shed 2 bases and J shed 6 bases, with 1 base lying between them. The CDR3 has 11 amino acids. CDR1 MDHEN and CDR2 SYDVKM come from the germline V gene. CDR3 protein: CASSLAGELFF. CDR3 bases: TGTGCCAGCAGTTTAGCCGGGGAGCTGTTTTTT.

Worth noting for this clone: This same CDR3 is encoded by further DNA sequences in the sample. The chain employs TRBV25-1 and TRBJ2-7; unclear D gene. V was cut by 3 bases and J by 4 bases, with 4 bases left in between. Per the germline V gene, CDR1 is MGHDK and CDR2 is SYGVNS. This CDR3 is 11 amino acids long. This CDR3 reads CASSEYYEQYF. The DNA for the CDR3 is TGTGCCAGCAGTGAGTATTACGAGCAGTACTTC.

The chain joins TRBV25-1 to TRBJ2-2; TRBD2 is a possible D gene (5 bases). The CDR3 loop spans 15 amino acids. V lost 3 bases and J 0 bases, leaving 8 bases between the germline ends. CDR1 MGHDK and CDR2 SYGVNS come from the germline V gene. The CDR3 protein is CASSDSGSNTGELFF. The CDR3 coding sequence is TGTGCCAGCAGTGATTCGGGGTCGAACACCGGGGAGCTGTTTTTT.

The chain combines TRBV5-1 with TRBJ1-1, with 10 bases fitting TRBD1. V shed 1 base and J 6 bases; nucleotides not matched to a gene: 6. Germline-derived CDR1 and CDR2 are SGHRS and YFSETQ. CDR3 length: 15 amino acids. The CDR3 nucleotides are TGCGCCAGCAGCTTGTCTGGGACAGGGGAGGCTGAAGCTTTCTTT. Protein: CASSLSGTGEAEAFF.

A word on this clone: Other DNA sequences within the sample encode an identical CDR3. The rearrangement links TRBV7-2 to TRBJ1-2, with a possible D match to TRBD1 (5 bases). Trimming shortened V by 2 bases and J by 4 bases, and 8 bases separated the two germline ends. Looked up from germline, CDR1 is SGHTA and CDR2 is FQGNSA. This CDR3 contains 13 residues. CDR3 coding DNA: TGTGCCAGCAGCTTAAGGCAGGGCTATGGCTACACCTTC. Amino acids: CASSLRQGYGYTF.

The genes are TRBV2 and TRBJ2-6; TRBD1 aligns across 9 bases. V lost 8 bases, J lost 1 base, and 3 bases stayed unmatched. Germline V lookup: CDR1 SNHLY, CDR2 FYNNEI. The CDR3 is 15 amino acids. This CDR3 reads CASDRGRSGANVLTF. The CDR3 region has the DNA TGTGCCAGCGACAGGGGGAGGTCTGGGGCCAACGTCCTGACTTTC.

In its sample, this clone was seen once. This chain uses TRBV6-6 with TRBJ2-1; 8 positions match TRBD2. This CDR3 spans 16 amino acids. V shed 6 bases, J shed 2 bases, and the junction held 9 bases outside the gene matches. The germline CDR1 and CDR2 sequences are MNHNY and SVGAGI (reference sequence). CDR3 nucleotides: TGTGCCAGCAGACCCCTTAGCGGGATAACCTACAATGAGCAGTTCTTC. This sequence encodes CASRPLSGITYNEQFF.

In DNA form, the CDR3 reads TGCAGCGCCGCCGGGACTAGCGGCACAGATACGCAGTATTTT. It codes for CSAAGTSGTDTQYF. The V and J genes are TRBV29-1 and TRBJ2-3, with 10 nucleotides matching TRBD2. V was pared by 7 bases and J by 1 base, with 5 bases of the junction left unmatched. CDR3 length equals 14 residues. Germline V gene data show CDR1 as SQVTM and CDR2 as ANQGSEA.

The CDR3 is CASSQAGQGADYGYTF. In nucleotides, the CDR3 is TGTGCCAGCAGCCAAGCGGGACAGGGGGCAGACTATGGCTACACCTTC. The chain couples TRBV4-2 to TRBJ1-2, with 12 bases matching TRBD1. The CDR3 extends over 16 amino acids. Germline CDR1 is LGHNA and CDR2 is YNFKEQ. V lost 1 base, J lost 3 bases, and 3 bases stayed unmatched.

The CDR3: CASSLVGPTSYEQYF. The CDR3 coding sequence is TGTGCCAGCAGTTTAGTTGGACCCACCTCCTACGAGCAGTACTTC. The chain recombines TRBV28 with TRBJ2-7; no reliable D call. The germline V and J ends were trimmed by 2 bases and 0 bases, with 11 bases remaining between them. Germline V gene data show CDR1 as MDHEN and CDR2 as SYDVKM. CDR3 size: 15 residues. The full variable domain, completed using reference TRBV28 and TRBJ2-7, is DVKVTQSSRYLVKRTGEKVFLECVQDMDHENMFWYRQDPGLGLRLIYFSYDVKMKEKGDIPEGYSVSREKKERFSLILESASTNQTSMYLCASSLVGPTSYEQYFGPGTRLTVT.

The V gene is TRBV11-2, the J gene TRBJ2-3; D is unclear. The CDR3 is made up of 14 amino acids. The V end was cut by 4 bases, the J end by 2 bases, with 10 bases between. The germline V gene has CDR1 SGHAT and CDR2 FQNNGV. Written as DNA, the CDR3 is TGTGCCAGCAGCTCGTACGGATACACAGATACGCAGTATTTT. Its translation is CASSSYGYTDTQYF.

The chain uses TRBV6-6 and TRBJ2-3, with 7 positions matching TRBD2. The CDR3 length is 13 residues. Germline values: CDR1 MNHNY, CDR2 SVGAGI (reference sequence). Losses at the gene ends were 10 bases for V and 2 bases for J; bases not matched to a gene: 6. The CDR3, as DNA: TGTGCCACCTTAGCGGGCCCCACAGATACGCAGTATTTT. It yields the protein CATLAGPTDTQYF.

The rearrangement uses TRBV2 and TRBJ1-2, with 10 bases fitting TRBD1. CDR3 length: 15 amino acids. The junction had 9 bases not matched to a gene; V was cut back by 4 bases and J by 7 bases. Per germline, CDR1 SNHLY and CDR2 FYNNEI. The CDR3 region is CASSGDRGARVGYTF. The CDR3 region has the DNA TGTGCCAGCAGTGGGGACAGGGGAGCGAGGGTTGGCTACACCTTC.

This clone appeared a single time. Other DNA sequences in this specimen translate into the identical CDR3. The rearrangement links TRBV7-2 to TRBJ2-3, with 10 positions matching TRBD2. CDR1 and CDR2 from the germline V gene are SGHTA and FQGNSA. The trim removed 0 bases at V and 5 bases at J, leaving 8 bases unmatched. This CDR3 contains 17 residues. The CDR3, as DNA: TGTGCCAGCAGCTTAGCCTGGCTAGCGGGAGTGGGAGATACGCAGTATTTT. Translated: CASSLAWLAGVGDTQYF.

The chain employs TRBV5-1 and TRBJ2-1; the D is unclear. The ends were cut back, 2 bases at V and 5 bases at J, with 8 bases in the middle. Germline V CDR1 and CDR2: SGHRS, YFSETQ. CDR3 length: 13 residues. DNA for the CDR3: TGCGCCAGCAGCTTCTCAGTAAACAATGAGCAGTTCTTC. As protein: CASSFSVNNEQFF.

This chain links TRBV2 with TRBJ2-5; D not resolved. The germline V and J ends were trimmed by 4 bases and 2 bases, with 11 bases remaining between them. CDR3 length equals 14 residues. CDR1 is SNHLY, CDR2 FYNNEI, per germline. The CDR3 coding sequence is TGTGCCAGCAGTGTCCTCTTAGGGCAAGAGACCCAGTACTTC. It translates to CASSVLLGQETQYF.

The rearrangement uses TRBV27 and TRBJ1-5; TRBD1 matches at 10 bases. Germline trimming cut 6 bases from V and 9 bases from J; bases unmatched to any gene: 5. This CDR3 has 13 amino acids. CDR1 and CDR2 (germline): MNHEY, SMNVEV (reference sequence). The CDR3 sequence: CASRGQGNSPQHF. CDR3 nucleotide sequence: TGTGCCAGCAGGGGACAGGGGAACTCGCCCCAGCATTTT.

The V call is TRBV5-4, the J call TRBJ1-1; maybe TRBD1 (5 bases). Trimming stripped 4 bases from V and 4 bases from J, with 20 bases between. Germline assignment: CDR1 SGHNT and CDR2 YYREEE (reference sequence). The CDR3 is 16 amino acids. CDR3 region: CASSLVGREGSTEAFF. CDR3 nucleotides: TGTGCCAGCAGCCTGGTGGGCAGGGAAGGTTCCACTGAAGCTTTCTTT.

CDR3 protein: CASSLLGTGDIQYF. The DNA for the CDR3 is TGTGCCAGCAGTTTGTTGGGGACTGGGGACATTCAGTACTTC. V usage is TRBV28 and J usage is TRBJ2-4, with a tentative D call TRBD2 (6 bases). The CDR3 has 14 residues. In germline, CDR1 is MDHEN, CDR2 SYDVKM. V was cut by 3 bases and J by 8 bases, with 14 bases left in between.

The V and J genes are TRBV28 and TRBJ1-2; D unclear. Looked up from germline, CDR1 is MDHEN and CDR2 is SYDVKM. The CDR3 has 16 amino acids. Trimming cost V 3 bases and J 7 bases, with 21 bases left between them. Written as DNA, the CDR3 is TGTGCCAGCAGTTTCGGTTCTCAGAACCCGGCGGGTGGCTACACCTTC. This encodes CASSFGSQNPAGGYTF.

The chain uses TRBV7-8 and TRBJ2-7; tentatively, D is TRBD2 (5 bases). This CDR3 contains 14 residues. The V end was cut by 5 bases, the J end by 6 bases, with 17 bases between. In germline, CDR1 is SGHVS, CDR2 FQNEAQ. CDR3 nucleotides: TGTGCCAGCAGCCCCGGACTCCCTCTTTCCGAGCAGTACTTC. Protein sequence: CASSPGLPLSEQYF.